Detailed here is one T cell receptor beta chain. The source of the sample is a study of TIL therapy for anti-PD-1-resistant metastatic lung cancer. Looked up from germline, CDR1 is SGHTA and CDR2 is FQGTGA. Trimming shortened V by 4 bases and J by 7 bases, and 14 bases separated the two germline ends. The CDR3 length is 13 residues. The immunoSEQ assay was v3. Assay: immunoSEQ multiplex PCR; the TCRdb copy retains only in-frame clones and omits some. The table includes over 15,000 clones, 65% to 75% detected once. Sample time point: pre-treatment sample, taken before nivolumab and TIL therapy. The sequences come from blood, collected at baseline. The chain couples TRBV7-3 to TRBJ2-7; D is unresolved. The TCR was taken from a person between 25 and 79 years old with non-small cell lung cancer. CDR3 sequence reads: CASSSSGLAEQYF. The DNA for the CDR3 is TGTGCCAGCAGCTCGTCGGGCCTTGCTGAGCAGTACTTC. Full variable domain (remainder filled in from reference TRBV7-3 and TRBJ2-7): GAGVSQTPSNKVTEKGKYVELRCDPISGHTALYWYRQSLGQGPEFLIYFQGTGAADDSGLPNDRFFAVRPEGSVSTLKIQRTERGDSAVYLCASSSSGLAEQYFGPGTRLTVT.